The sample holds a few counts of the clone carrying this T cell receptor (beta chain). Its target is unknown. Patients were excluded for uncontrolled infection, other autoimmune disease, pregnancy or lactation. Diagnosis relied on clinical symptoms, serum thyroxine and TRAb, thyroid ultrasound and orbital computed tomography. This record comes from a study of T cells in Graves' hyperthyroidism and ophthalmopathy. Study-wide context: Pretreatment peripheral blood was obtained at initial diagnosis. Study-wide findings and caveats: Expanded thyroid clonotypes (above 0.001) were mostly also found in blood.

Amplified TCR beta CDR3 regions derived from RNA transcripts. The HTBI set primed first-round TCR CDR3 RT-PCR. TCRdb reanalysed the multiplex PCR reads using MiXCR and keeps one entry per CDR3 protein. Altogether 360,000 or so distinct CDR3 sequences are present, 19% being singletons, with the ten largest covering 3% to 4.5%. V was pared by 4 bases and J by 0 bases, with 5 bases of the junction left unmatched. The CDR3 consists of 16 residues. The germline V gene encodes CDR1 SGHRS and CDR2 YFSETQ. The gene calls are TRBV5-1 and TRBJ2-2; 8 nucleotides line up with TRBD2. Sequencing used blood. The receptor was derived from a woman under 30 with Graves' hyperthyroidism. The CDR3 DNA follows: TGCGCCAGCAGCATACGCGGGGGGCCGAACACCGGGGAGCTGTTTTTT. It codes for CASSIRGGPNTGELFF.